A single T cell receptor (beta chain) is shown here with its context. The data belong to a study of shared clonotypes between healthy human individuals. CDR3 length equals 16 residues. In germline, CDR1 is LGHNA, CDR2 YNFKEQ. J lost 12 bases, V lost 0 bases, and 11 bases had no gene match. Several immunoSEQ plates received, in even portions, the genomic DNA of each subset. Each replicate PCR on the sorted subsets used about 0.2 ug DNA (around 30,000 T cell genomes). Original processing methods: Filtering differed since immunoSEQ provided only junctions, with no quality scores. Some clones are missing from TCRdb's copy, which holds only in-frame ones; the method was immunoSEQ multiplex PCR. V and J calls and clone size are given by that table; D and trimming were obtained from the DNA. The sample comprises under 2.5 million clones, 85% to 95% of which are singletons, and about 0.41% rests with the top ten.

The sample was naive CD4+ T cells from PBMCs. As for subset: CD45RA+ positively selected. The receptor was isolated from a man aged 18 to 30 in good health. Some clones in this sample may be carry-over from other donors' samples. V gene TRBV4-2 combines with J gene TRBJ2-5; 12 bases match TRBD2. The CDR3 is CASSQDLPSGRAGKYF. The CDR3 DNA sequence: TGTGCCAGCAGCCAAGATCTCCCTAGCGGGAGGGCCGGGAAGTACTTC.